These 27 T cell receptor beta chains originate from one sample sequenced in a study of CD8 T cells in Susac syndrome. Roughly 0.5 to 1 ug RNA was reverse transcribed with random hexamers. Using its own MiXCR run on the immunoSEQ multiplex PCR reads, TCRdb lists one record per CDR3 protein. The sample shows about 210,000 distinct CDR3 sequences, 95% of them seen only once. The sample taken for sequencing was CD4+ T cells from PBMCs. These receptors were obtained from a human donor with multiple sclerosis.

This clonotype has a single count. This chain uses TRBV20-1 with TRBJ1-5; TRBD1 matches 8 bases. Germline V lookup: CDR1 DFQATT, CDR2 SNEGSKA (reference sequence). The J segment lost 6 bases and the V segment lost 2 bases, leaving 9 bases of the junction unmatched. The CDR3 totals 15 residues. CDR3 sequence reads: CSARLAPGGGQPQHF. CDR3 nucleotides: TGCAGTGCTAGACTAGCCCCAGGGGGCGGTCAGCCCCAGCATTTT.

V and J are TRBV6-5 and TRBJ2-5, with D unclear. The CDR3 runs to 14 residues. With 2 bases removed from V and 5 bases from J, the gap between germline ends came to 12 bases. The germline CDR1 and CDR2 sequences are MNHEY and SVGAGI. The CDR3 bases are TGTGCCAGCAGTTACGTGATGGGCGAGGAGACCCAGTACTTC. Residues: CASSYVMGEETQYF.

The chain's CDR3 is CATSRVGPDEQFF. The CDR3 nucleotides are TGTGCCACCAGCAGAGTGGGGCCGGATGAGCAGTTCTTC. This chain links TRBV15 with TRBJ2-1; D possibly corresponds to TRBD1 (5 bases). Germline V lookup: CDR1 LNHNV, CDR2 YYDKDF (reference sequence). The ends were cut back, 1 base at V and 8 bases at J, with 9 bases in the middle. The CDR3 length is 13 residues.

This chain connects TRBV30 to TRBJ2-2; D remains unclear. Trimming stripped 1 base from V and 2 bases from J, with 2 bases between. The CDR3 is 12 amino acids. CDR1 and CDR2 from the germline V gene are GTSNPN and SVGIG (reference sequence). The CDR3 DNA is TGTGCCTGGAGTGCAAACACCGGGGAGCTGTTTTTT. This translates into CAWSANTGELFF.

This clonotype was counted once. The gene calls are TRBV4-2 and TRBJ1-5; weak D call: TRBD1 (5 bases). In germline, CDR1 is LGHNA, CDR2 YNFKEQ. V was trimmed by 0 bases and J by 0 bases, leaving 9 bases between them. The CDR3 consists of 16 residues. CDR3 amino acids: CASSQEGRASNQPQHF. As DNA, the CDR3 is TGTGCCAGCAGCCAAGAGGGACGGGCTAGCAATCAGCCCCAGCATTTT.

V gene TRBV16 combines with J gene TRBJ2-1; 8 bases are a match to TRBD1. Germline CDR1 reads KGHSY; CDR2 reads FQNENV. The CDR3 is 13 amino acids. The trim removed 4 bases at V and 9 bases at J, leaving 5 bases unmatched. CDR3 bases: TGTGCCAGCAGCCTTCAGGGGGCGGTTGAGCAGTTCTTC. Protein sequence: CASSLQGAVEQFF.

The V call is TRBV28, the J call TRBJ2-7; 9 nucleotides align to TRBD1. Germline CDR1 reads MDHEN; CDR2 reads SYDVKM. CDR3 length equals 14 residues. V shed 4 bases, J shed 3 bases, and the junction held 4 bases outside the gene matches. The CDR3: CASSSPGQGYEQYF. CDR3 sequence (DNA): TGTGCCAGCAGTTCCCCGGGACAGGGCTACGAGCAGTACTTC. The whole variable domain, filled in from reference TRBV28 and TRBJ2-7, reads DVKVTQSSRYLVKRTGEKVFLECVQDMDHENMFWYRQDPGLGLRLIYFSYDVKMKEKGDIPEGYSVSREKKERFSLILESASTNQTSMYLCASSSPGQGYEQYFGPGTRLTVT.

This chain uses TRBV6-5 with TRBJ2-2; 11 nucleotides agree with TRBD2. The CDR3 loop spans 16 amino acids. The germline V gene has CDR1 MNHEY and CDR2 SVGAGI. Germline trimming cut 6 bases from V and 0 bases from J; bases unmatched to any gene: 3. This CDR3 is CASSLAGGSNTGELFF. The CDR3 DNA is TGTGCCAGCAGCTTAGCGGGGGGGTCGAACACCGGGGAGCTGTTTTTT.

The chain is built from TRBV5-1 and TRBJ1-2; the D gene is possibly TRBD1 (6 bases). The CDR3 runs 14 residues. The germline CDR1 and CDR2 sequences are SGHRS and YFSETQ. V was clipped by 3 bases and J by 0 bases, with 9 bases between them. CDR3: CASSSGGTNYGYTF. As DNA, the CDR3 is TGCGCCAGCAGCTCCGGGGGCACTAACTATGGCTACACCTTC.

The chain combines TRBV4-1 with TRBJ1-2; a weak D match, TRBD1 (5 bases). Trimming shortened V by 0 bases and J by 4 bases, and 12 bases separated the two germline ends. CDR3 size: 15 residues. From germline, CDR1 is MGHRA and CDR2 YSYEKL. The DNA of the CDR3 is TGCGCCAGCAGCCAAGATACGGGGGGTATCTATGGCTACACCTTC. It is translated as CASSQDTGGIYGYTF.

CDR3: CASSQDWGLATETQYF. DNA for the CDR3: TGCGCCAGCAGCCAAGATTGGGGACTAGCGACGGAGACCCAGTACTTC. The genes are TRBV4-1 and TRBJ2-5, with 10 bases matching TRBD2. The CDR3 loop spans 16 amino acids. Germline CDR1 is MGHRA and CDR2 is YSYEKL. V shed 0 bases and J 5 bases; nucleotides not matched to a gene: 6.

This chain uses TRBV28 with TRBJ1-2; D gene uncertain. Germline CDR1 MDHEN, CDR2 SYDVKM. V was clipped by 7 bases and J by 3 bases, with 12 bases between them. This CDR3 is 13 amino acids long. CDR3 sequence: CASTPPKDYGYTF. The CDR3 DNA reads TGTGCCAGCACGCCCCCAAAGGACTATGGCTACACCTTC.

V and J are TRBV4-1 and TRBJ2-7; TRBD2 aligns across 13 bases. V was pared by 1 base and J by 2 bases, with 8 bases of the junction left unmatched. The V gene's germline CDR1 is MGHRA and CDR2 YSYEKL. This CDR3 spans 18 amino acids. The CDR3 DNA follows: TGCGCCAGCAGCCAAGTAGACTTCGGACTAGCGGGAGCCTACGAGCAGTACTTC. It specifies CASSQVDFGLAGAYEQYF.

The V gene is TRBV18, the J gene TRBJ2-1, with 9 bases matching TRBD2. The CDR3 has 16 residues. The germline V gene has CDR1 KGHSH and CDR2 LQKENI. The V segment lost 1 base and the J segment 7 bases; nucleotides outside the gene matches: 8. CDR3 sequence: CASSPQTLAGTNEQFF. In DNA, the CDR3 is TGTGCCAGCTCACCACAAACGCTAGCGGGAACGAATGAGCAGTTCTTC. The full variable domain, in which reference TRBV18 and TRBJ2-1 provide the parts outside the CDR3, is NAGVMQNPRHLVRRRGQEARLRCSPMKGHSHVYWYRQLPEEGLKFMVYLQKENIIDESGMPKERFSAEFPKEGPSILRIQQVVRGDSAAYFCASSPQTLAGTNEQFFGPGTRLTVL.

The V call is TRBV7-2, the J call TRBJ2-1; D remains unclear. V was shortened by 6 bases and J by 5 bases, with 8 bases between the two germline ends. The CDR3 loop spans 12 amino acids. Germline CDR1 SGHTA, CDR2 FQGNSA. The CDR3 loop reads CASRSWHNEQFF. As DNA, the CDR3 is TGTGCCAGCAGATCGTGGCACAATGAGCAGTTCTTC.

The rearrangement joins TRBV5-4 to TRBJ1-2; a weak D match, TRBD1 (6 bases). V lost 4 bases, J lost 4 bases, and 23 bases lay in between. The length of the CDR3 is 17 residues. From germline, CDR1 is SGHNT and CDR2 YYREEE (reference sequence). CDR3 coding DNA: TGTGCCAGCAGCACTGGGTCCACAGGGCGGGGGAGCTATGGCTACACCTTC. Translation gives CASSTGSTGRGSYGYTF. The full variable domain, its missing parts supplied by reference TRBV5-4 and TRBJ1-2, is ETGVTQSPTHLIKTRGQQVTLRCSSQSGHNTVSWYQQALGQGPQFIFQYYREEENGRGNFPPRFSGLQFPNYSSELNVNALELDDSALYLCASSTGSTGRGSYGYTFGSGTRLTVV.

The rearrangement links TRBV10-3 to TRBJ2-1; D call uncertain. CDR1 and CDR2 from the germline V gene are ENHRY and SYGVKD. The V end lost 4 bases, the J end lost 0 bases, and 10 bases lay between the germline ends. CDR3 length: 15 amino acids. CDR3 sequence reads: CAISGTSLSYNEQFF. CDR3 in DNA: TGTGCCATCAGTGGGACGTCCCTCTCCTACAATGAGCAGTTCTTC.

V and J are TRBV7-9 and TRBJ2-5; no reliable D call. The V gene's germline CDR1 is SEHNR and CDR2 FQNEAQ (reference sequence). The CDR3 sequence is 15 residues long. Trimming removed 1 base from V and 4 bases from J, with 13 bases in between. The CDR3 nucleotides read TGTGCCAGCAGCTTAGTGAGGTCGATGGGAGAGACCCAGTACTTC. It is translated as CASSLVRSMGETQYF.

This rearrangement joins TRBV18 to TRBJ1-2, with unresolved D. This CDR3 is 11 amino acids long. Per the germline V gene, CDR1 is KGHSH and CDR2 is LQKENI. Trimming took 5 bases from V and 8 from J, leaving 9 bases between them. The chain's CDR3 is CASSTMEGYTF. The CDR3 region has the DNA TGTGCCAGCTCAACGATGGAGGGCTACACCTTC. Together with reference TRBV18 and TRBJ1-2, the CDR3 gives the full variable domain: NAGVMQNPRHLVRRRGQEARLRCSPMKGHSHVYWYRQLPEEGLKFMVYLQKENIIDESGMPKERFSAEFPKEGPSILRIQQVVRGDSAAYFCASSTMEGYTFGSGTRLTVV.

This chain connects TRBV18 to TRBJ1-5; 9 bases agree with TRBD1. Germline CDR1 KGHSH, CDR2 LQKENI. The CDR3 is 17 residues long. The junction had 7 bases not matched to a gene; V was cut back by 0 bases and J by 4 bases. CDR3 sequence (DNA): TGTGCCAGCTCACCACCCGGGACAGGGCGCGGGAATCAGCCCCAGCATTTT. Its translation is CASSPPGTGRGNQPQHF.

The rearrangement links TRBV7-8 to TRBJ2-2, with D unclear. The CDR3 contains 15 residues. V shed 5 bases and J shed 4 bases, with 14 bases lying between them. The V gene's germline CDR1 is SGHVS and CDR2 FQNEAQ. The CDR3 here is CASSPSRALTGELFF. The CDR3 coding sequence is TGTGCCAGCAGCCCCAGCCGGGCCCTCACCGGGGAGCTGTTTTTT. Full variable domain (rest looked up from reference TRBV7-8 and TRBJ2-2): GAGVSQSPRYKVAKRGQDVALRCDPISGHVSLFWYQQALGQGPEFLTYFQNEAQLDKSGLPSDRFFAERPEGSVSTLKIQRTQQEDSAVYLCASSPSRALTGELFFGEGSRLTVL.

The genes are TRBV30 and TRBJ1-2; tentatively, D is TRBD1 (5 bases). This CDR3 spans 14 amino acids. Per germline, CDR1 GTSNPN and CDR2 SVGIG (reference sequence). V lost 8 bases and J 8 bases, leaving 24 bases between the germline ends. Here the CDR3 reads CAGLKDRGLEGYTF. CDR3 nucleotide sequence: TGTGCCGGACTTAAGGATCGGGGCCTCGAAGGCTACACCTTC.

V usage is TRBV20-1 and J usage is TRBJ1-1, with D hard to call. Per the germline V gene, CDR1 is DFQATT and CDR2 is SNEGSKA (reference sequence). This CDR3 region has 13 residues. V lost 0 bases, J lost 1 base, and 6 bases lay in between. CDR3 residues: CSARDTTNTEAFF. The DNA for the CDR3 is TGCAGTGCTAGAGACACCACGAACACTGAAGCTTTCTTT.

CDR3 coding DNA: TGCAGCGTGGTTCCGGGTTCGAGCTATGGCTACACCTTC. This sequence encodes CSVVPGSSYGYTF. The V call is TRBV29-1, the J call TRBJ1-2; no definite D call. Trimming took 6 bases from V and 4 from J, leaving 15 bases between them. CDR3 length equals 13 residues. Germline V gives CDR1 SQVTM, CDR2 ANQGSEA.

The chain is built from TRBV20-1 and TRBJ1-1; D not certain. From germline, CDR1 is DFQATT and CDR2 SNEGSKA (reference sequence). This CDR3 spans 12 amino acids. V was pared by 8 bases and J by 5 bases, with 15 bases between. The CDR3 loop is CSPWEGGTEAFF. DNA of the CDR3: TGCAGTCCTTGGGAGGGCGGGACTGAAGCTTTCTTT.

V usage is TRBV4-2 and J usage is TRBJ2-7; TRBD1 or TRBD2 may be the D gene (5 bases each). The germline V gene has CDR1 LGHNA and CDR2 YNFKEQ. V dropped 5 bases and J dropped 7 bases, with 18 bases sitting between them. The length of the CDR3 is 14 residues. The CDR3 nucleotides read TGTGCCAGCAGCTACACCGGGACCCGAAAGGAGCAGTACTTC. Translation: CASSYTGTRKEQYF.

V usage is TRBV24-1 and J usage is TRBJ2-3; the match to TRBD2 covers 8 bases. Trimming at V came to 1 base and at J to 9 bases, leaving 11 bases not matched to a gene. The germline gives CDR1 KGHDR, CDR2 SFDVKD. The CDR3 sequence is 16 residues long. The CDR3 sequence: CATSDFGRGAGETQYF. CDR3 bases: TGTGCCACCAGTGATTTCGGTCGTGGAGCGGGGGAGACGCAGTATTTT.